The 21 T cell receptor beta chains below were found in one sample sequenced in a study of blood T cells in healthy people across ages. A second PCR of roughly 6 to 12 cycles used a sample-barcoded 5' primer and a J-beta primer mix. TCRdb redid the calling of the 5' RACE reads with MiXCR, one entry per CDR3 protein. The sample comprises roughly 1.9 million distinct CDR3 sequences, around 42% of which are singletons, and around 23% rests with the top ten. Sequencing used blood. These receptor sequences come from a human donor in good health.

V is TRBV5-1 and J is TRBJ2-7; D call uncertain. The germline V gene encodes CDR1 SGHRS and CDR2 YFSETQ. Between the trimmed V and J ends, which lost 4 bases and 2 bases, there was a span of 16 bases. The CDR3 is made up of 15 amino acids. CDR3 loop: CASSPRETDTYEQYF. The CDR3 coding sequence is TGCGCCAGCAGCCCGCGAGAGACGGATACCTACGAGCAGTACTTC.

The chain carries TRBV12-5 and TRBJ2-1; 11 nucleotides agree with TRBD1. This CDR3 is built from 13 residues. CDR1 and CDR2 from the germline V gene are LGHNT and FRNRAP. V lost 8 bases and J lost 5; bases outside the gene matches: 2. The CDR3 coding sequence is TGTGCTAGTCGGGACAGGGGGGACAATGAGCAGTTCTTC. Its translation: CASRDRGDNEQFF.

The chain uses TRBV4-3 and TRBJ2-5; TRBD1 matches at 9 bases. J was trimmed by 5 bases and V by 0 bases; bases with no gene match: 7. Germline lookup yields CDR1 LGHNA and CDR2 YSLEER. The CDR3 is made up of 16 amino acids. Written as DNA, the CDR3 is TGCGCCAGCAGCCAAGATAAAGGACAGGGGAAGGAGACCCAGTACTTC. It encodes CASSQDKGQGKETQYF.

The rearrangement joins TRBV9 to TRBJ1-4; D not certain. Trimming took 2 bases from V and 0 from J, leaving 5 bases between them. The CDR3 is 14 amino acids. Germline-derived CDR1 and CDR2 are SGDLS and YYNGEE. The CDR3 DNA reads as TGTGCCAGCAGCGTCTCTGCAACTAATGAAAAACTGTTTTTT. Protein sequence: CASSVSATNEKLFF.

In regard to this clonotype: Given the absence of the conserved phenylalanine or tryptophan at the CDR3 end, a read error is likely. The genes are TRBV6-2 or TRBV6-3 and TRBJ2-2, with TRBD2 matching 7 bases. After removal of 8 bases from V and 1 base from J, the junction contained 16 bases not matched to a gene. Germline CDR1 MNHEY, CDR2 SVGEGT. This CDR3 region has 18 residues. The CDR3 DNA follows: TGTGCCAGCCGGGAGGATCTGGGGCCGACTTTGAACACCGGGGAGCTGTTTTGT. Protein sequence: CASREDLGPTLNTGELFC.

The rearrangement links TRBV7-9 to TRBJ1-2, with 7 bases identical to TRBD1. V lost 2 bases, J lost 0 bases, and 6 bases stayed unmatched. There are 16 residues in the CDR3. The germline CDR1 and CDR2 sequences are SEHNR and FQNEAQ (reference sequence). The CDR3: CASSLSTGQTNYGYTF. Written as DNA, the CDR3 is TGTGCCAGCAGCTTATCCACGGGACAGACTAACTATGGCTACACCTTC.

This clonotype was recorded many times. One end of the junction varies from germline; a read error may be responsible. The chain uses TRBV29-1 and TRBJ2-7; D gene uncertain. The CDR3 is 13 amino acids. The V gene's germline CDR1 is SQVTM and CDR2 ANQGSEA. CDR3 protein: CSAEDVAGYEQYF. CDR3 DNA: TGCAGCGCTGAAGATGTTGCCGGTTACGAGCAGTACTTC.

This clonotype has more than one count but fewer than ten. This chain joins TRBV7-2 and TRBJ2-1; the match to TRBD2 covers 12 bases. CDR3 length equals 17 residues. Germline CDR1 and CDR2: SGHTA and FQGNSA. Germline trimming cut 5 bases from V and 1 base from J; bases unmatched to any gene: 6. The CDR3 DNA follows: TGTGCCAGCAGCCACCCCACTAGCGGGGGGTCCTACAATGAGCAGTTCTTC. This translates into CASSHPTSGGSYNEQFF.

The chain carries TRBV11-2 and TRBJ2-1; D might be TRBD2 (7 bases). V was trimmed by 6 bases and J by 6 bases, leaving 21 bases between them. Germline loops: CDR1 SGHAT, CDR2 FQNNGV. The length of the CDR3 is 16 residues. CDR3 in amino acids: CASSSSGRGQGNEQFF. The CDR3 nucleotides read TGTGCCAGCAGTTCTAGTGGGCGGGGGCAGGGCAATGAGCAGTTCTTC.

The chain uses TRBV6-5 and TRBJ2-7; 8 bases match TRBD1. Per the germline V gene, CDR1 is MNHEY and CDR2 is SVGAGI. V was clipped by 6 bases and J by 4 bases; unmatched bases: 11. The CDR3 runs 15 residues. The CDR3 DNA reads as TGTGCCAGCAGACCGGGACAGGAGGCTCTATACGAGCAGTACTTC. As protein: CASRPGQEALYEQYF.

The chain uses TRBV29-1 and TRBJ1-2; unclear D gene. The CDR3 runs 10 residues. V lost 2 bases and J 13 bases, leaving 11 bases between the germline ends. Germline CDR1 is SQVTM and CDR2 is ANQGSEA. The CDR3 protein is CSVEPGPSTF. As DNA, the CDR3 is TGCAGCGTTGAACCTGGGCCCAGCACCTTC.

This clonotype turned up a few times. The chain couples TRBV5-1 to TRBJ2-4, with TRBD1 matching over 10 bases. The J segment lost 8 bases and the V segment lost 3 bases, leaving 5 bases of the junction unmatched. The CDR3 contains 14 residues. CDR1 is SGHRS and CDR2 is YFSETQ in the germline V gene. For the CDR3, the DNA is TGCGCCAGCAGCTACGGGACAGGGGTGGACATTCAGTACTTC. As protein: CASSYGTGVDIQYF.

The rearrangement joins TRBV7-9 to TRBJ2-1; perhaps TRBD2 as D (5 bases). Trimming took off 3 bases at V and 3 bases at J, with 12 bases between the two ends. The CDR3 runs to 15 residues. Germline CDR1 and CDR2: SEHNR and FQNEAQ (reference sequence). Here the CDR3 DNA reads TGTGCCAGCAGCTTCGGGCGAGGGTTCTACAATGAGCAGTTCTTC. Translated, it gives CASSFGRGFYNEQFF.

CDR3 amino acids: CASSPRQAGNEQFF. The CDR3, as DNA: TGTGCCAGCAGCCCCAGGCAGGCCGGAAATGAGCAGTTCTTC. V and J are TRBV7-2 and TRBJ2-1; no firm D call. Trimming shortened V by 5 bases and J by 7 bases, and 15 bases separated the two germline ends. Per germline, CDR1 SGHTA and CDR2 FQGNSA. The CDR3 is 14 residues long.

This clonotype was observed a handful of times. CDR3 in amino acids: CATSDWGYYGYTF. The CDR3 nucleotides read TGTGCCACCAGTGATTGGGGCTACTATGGCTACACCTTC. V gene TRBV24-1 combines with J gene TRBJ1-2; D is possibly TRBD1 (5 bases). This CDR3 has 13 residues. Germline CDR1 reads KGHDR; CDR2 reads SFDVKD. Trimming shortened V by 2 bases and J by 3 bases, and 6 bases separated the two germline ends.

The chain couples TRBV20-1 to TRBJ2-7; a possible D gene is TRBD1 (5 bases). The germline V gene encodes CDR1 DFQATT and CDR2 SNEGSKA (reference sequence). Deletions cut 6 bases from V and 0 bases from J, with 21 bases between. This CDR3 comprises 16 residues. The CDR3, as DNA: TGCAGTGCCAGAACTGAGGCAGGGATGAGCTCCTACGAGCAGTACTTC. It encodes CSARTEAGMSSYEQYF.

This clonotype was counted only a few times. J is TRBJ1-6 and V is TRBV12-3 or TRBV12-4, with TRBD1 as a possible D gene (6 bases). The CDR3 covers 15 residues. Deletions cut 1 base from V and 9 bases from J, with 13 bases between. The CDR3 sequence is CASSLDRDGISPLHF. CDR3 nucleotide sequence: TGTGCCAGCAGTTTAGACAGGGACGGGATTTCACCCCTCCACTTT.

This rearrangement joins TRBV19 to TRBJ1-5, with 9 bases that match TRBD1. The CDR3 totals 15 residues. V lost 3 bases, J lost 5 bases, and 5 bases stayed unmatched. CDR1 is LNHDA and CDR2 is SQIVND in the germline V gene (reference sequence). The CDR3 is CASSITGGADQPQHF. The CDR3, as DNA: TGTGCCAGTAGTATCACAGGGGGCGCGGATCAGCCCCAGCATTTT.

This clonotype occurred a few times. The chain recombines TRBV6-2 or TRBV6-3 with TRBJ2-4; the D is unclear. Germline V lookup: CDR1 MNHEY, CDR2 SVGEGT. Trimming stripped 0 bases from V and 8 bases from J, with 11 bases between. The CDR3 totals 14 residues. The DNA for the CDR3 is TGTGCCAGCAGTTACTCGGCCATACCGGACATTCAGTACTTC. Translated, it gives CASSYSAIPDIQYF.

There are a few counts of this clonotype. This sequence joins TRBV3-1 and TRBJ1-5; no clear D. There are 14 residues in the CDR3. CDR1 is LGHDT, CDR2 YNNKEL, per germline (reference sequence). Trimming pared 0 bases from V and 7 bases from J, leaving 10 bases between. The CDR3 nucleotides read TGTGCCAGCAGCCAAGATATGAAGGCGCAGCCCCAGCATTTT. This codes for CASSQDMKAQPQHF.

There are a few counts of this clonotype. The chain is built from TRBV2 and TRBJ2-7; D is uncertain. The germline V gene has CDR1 SNHLY and CDR2 FYNNEI. The CDR3 has 12 residues. V was trimmed by 9 bases and J by 4 bases, leaving 13 bases between them. The CDR3 region has the DNA TGTGCCAGTATTGACGAGACGTACGAGCAGTACTTC. Translating gives CASIDETYEQYF. The full variable domain, completed using reference TRBV2 and TRBJ2-7, is EPEVTQTPSHQVTQMGQEVILRCVPISNHLYFYWYRQILGQKVEFLVSFYNNEISEKSEIFDDQFSVERPDGSNFTLKIRSTKLEDSAMYFCASIDETYEQYFGPGTRLTVT.